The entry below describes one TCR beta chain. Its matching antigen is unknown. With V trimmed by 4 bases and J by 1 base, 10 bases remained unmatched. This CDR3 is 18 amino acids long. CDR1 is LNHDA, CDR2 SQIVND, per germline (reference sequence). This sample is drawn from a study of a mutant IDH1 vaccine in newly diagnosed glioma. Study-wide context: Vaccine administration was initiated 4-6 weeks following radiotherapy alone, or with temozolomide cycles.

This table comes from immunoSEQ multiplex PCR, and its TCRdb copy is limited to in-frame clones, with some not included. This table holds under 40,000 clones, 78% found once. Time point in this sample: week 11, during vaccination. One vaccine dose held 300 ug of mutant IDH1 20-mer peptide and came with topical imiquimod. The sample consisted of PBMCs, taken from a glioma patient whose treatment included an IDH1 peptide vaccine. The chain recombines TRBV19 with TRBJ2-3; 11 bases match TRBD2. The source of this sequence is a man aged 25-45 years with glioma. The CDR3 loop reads CASSTTSGSAGGTDTQYF. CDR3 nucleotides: TGTGCCAGTAGTACAACTAGCGGGAGCGCCGGGGGCACAGATACGCAGTATTTT.